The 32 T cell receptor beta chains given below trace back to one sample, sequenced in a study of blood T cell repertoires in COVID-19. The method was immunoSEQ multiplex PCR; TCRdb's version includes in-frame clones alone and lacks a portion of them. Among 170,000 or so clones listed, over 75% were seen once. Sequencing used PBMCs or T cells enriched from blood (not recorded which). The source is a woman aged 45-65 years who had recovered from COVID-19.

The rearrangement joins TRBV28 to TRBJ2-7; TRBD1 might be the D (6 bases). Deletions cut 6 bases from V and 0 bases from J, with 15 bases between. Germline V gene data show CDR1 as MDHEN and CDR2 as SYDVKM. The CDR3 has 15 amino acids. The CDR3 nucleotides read TGTGCCAGCAGCCCCACAGGGAGTAGCTCCTACGAGCAGTACTTC. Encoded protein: CASSPTGSSSYEQYF. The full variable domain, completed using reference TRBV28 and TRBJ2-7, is DVKVTQSSRYLVKRTGEKVFLECVQDMDHENMFWYRQDPGLGLRLIYFSYDVKMKEKGDIPEGYSVSREKKERFSLILESASTNQTSMYLCASSPTGSSSYEQYFGPGTRLTVT.

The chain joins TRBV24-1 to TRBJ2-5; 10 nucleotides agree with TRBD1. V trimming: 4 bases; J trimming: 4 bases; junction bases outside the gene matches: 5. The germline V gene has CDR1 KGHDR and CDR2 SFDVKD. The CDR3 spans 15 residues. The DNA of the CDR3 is TGTGCCACCAGTGAGCGGACAGGGGGAAGAGAGACCCAGTACTTC. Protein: CATSERTGGRETQYF.

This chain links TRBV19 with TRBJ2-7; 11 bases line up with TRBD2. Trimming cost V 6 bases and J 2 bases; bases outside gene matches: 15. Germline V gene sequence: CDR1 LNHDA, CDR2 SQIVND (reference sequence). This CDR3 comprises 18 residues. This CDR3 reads CASSPGLPSGRSTYEQYF. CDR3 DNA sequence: TGTGCCAGTAGCCCAGGGCTTCCTAGCGGGAGGAGCACCTACGAGCAGTACTTC.

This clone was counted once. The CDR3 protein is CSVDARDEQFF. CDR3 sequence (DNA): TGCAGCGTTGATGCGCGGGATGAGCAGTTCTTC. V and J are TRBV29-1 and TRBJ2-1; a possible D gene is TRBD2 (5 bases). The CDR3 sequence is 11 residues long. Between the trimmed V and J ends, which lost 3 bases and 8 bases, there was a span of 8 bases. Germline V gene lookup returns CDR1 SQVTM and CDR2 ANQGSEA.

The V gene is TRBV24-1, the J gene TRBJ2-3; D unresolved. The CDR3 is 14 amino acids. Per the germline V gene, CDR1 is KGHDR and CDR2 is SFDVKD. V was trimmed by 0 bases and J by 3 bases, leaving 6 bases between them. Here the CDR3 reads CATSDLAATDTQYF. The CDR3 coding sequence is TGTGCCACCAGTGATTTGGCGGCAACAGATACGCAGTATTTT.

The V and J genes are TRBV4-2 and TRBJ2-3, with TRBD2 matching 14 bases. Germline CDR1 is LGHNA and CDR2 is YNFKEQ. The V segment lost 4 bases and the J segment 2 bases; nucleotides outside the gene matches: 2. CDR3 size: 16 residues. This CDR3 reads CASSRTSGRHTDTQYF. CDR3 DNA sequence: TGTGCCAGCAGCCGGACTAGCGGGAGGCACACAGATACGCAGTATTTT.

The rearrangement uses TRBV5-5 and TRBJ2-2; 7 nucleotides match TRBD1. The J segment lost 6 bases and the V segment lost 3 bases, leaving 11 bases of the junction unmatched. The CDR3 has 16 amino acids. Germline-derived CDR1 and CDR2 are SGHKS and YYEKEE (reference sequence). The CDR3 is CASSSDGQVRAGELFF. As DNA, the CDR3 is TGTGCCAGCAGCTCAGACGGACAGGTCCGGGCCGGGGAGCTGTTTTTT.

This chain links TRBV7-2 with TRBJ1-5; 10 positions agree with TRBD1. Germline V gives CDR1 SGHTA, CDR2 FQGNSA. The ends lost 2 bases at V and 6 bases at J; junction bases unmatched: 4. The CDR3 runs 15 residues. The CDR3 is CASSLRTGGGQPQHF. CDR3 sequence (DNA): TGTGCCAGCAGCTTAAGGACAGGGGGGGGTCAGCCCCAGCATTTT.

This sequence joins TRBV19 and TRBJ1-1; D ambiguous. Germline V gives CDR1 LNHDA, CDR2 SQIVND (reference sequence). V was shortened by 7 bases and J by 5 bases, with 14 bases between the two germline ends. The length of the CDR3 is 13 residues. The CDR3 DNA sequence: TGTGCCAGTACTTATACCTCGAGGACTGAAGCTTTCTTT. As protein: CASTYTSRTEAFF.

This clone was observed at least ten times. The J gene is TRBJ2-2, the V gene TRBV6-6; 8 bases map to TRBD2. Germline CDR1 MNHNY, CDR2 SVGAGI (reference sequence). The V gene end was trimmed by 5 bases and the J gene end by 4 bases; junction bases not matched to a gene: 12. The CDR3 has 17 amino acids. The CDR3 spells CASSPNTREGVTGELFF. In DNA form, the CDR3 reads TGTGCCAGCAGTCCCAATACACGGGAGGGGGTCACCGGGGAGCTGTTTTTT.

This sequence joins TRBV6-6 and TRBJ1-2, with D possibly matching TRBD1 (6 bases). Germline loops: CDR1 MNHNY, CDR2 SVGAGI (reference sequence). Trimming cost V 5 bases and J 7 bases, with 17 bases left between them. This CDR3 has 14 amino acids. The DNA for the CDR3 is TGTGCCAGCAGTCTACCTGACGCGACAGGTGGCTACACCTTC. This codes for CASSLPDATGGYTF.

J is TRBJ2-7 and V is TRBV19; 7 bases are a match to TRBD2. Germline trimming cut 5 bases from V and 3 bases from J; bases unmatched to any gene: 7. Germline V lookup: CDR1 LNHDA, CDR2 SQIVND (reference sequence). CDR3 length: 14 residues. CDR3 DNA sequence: TGTGCCAGTAGTGACCCAGGCGGGAGCTACGAGCAGTACTTC. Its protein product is CASSDPGGSYEQYF.

CDR3 in DNA: TGTGCCTGGAGTCCTACAGGGCCGCTCCAGCCCCAGCATTTT. As protein: CAWSPTGPLQPQHF. This chain uses TRBV30 with TRBJ1-5, with a possible D match to TRBD1 (6 bases). The germline CDR1 and CDR2 sequences are GTSNPN and SVGIG (reference sequence). The CDR3 contains 14 residues. The V end was cut by 2 bases, the J end by 7 bases, with 15 bases between.

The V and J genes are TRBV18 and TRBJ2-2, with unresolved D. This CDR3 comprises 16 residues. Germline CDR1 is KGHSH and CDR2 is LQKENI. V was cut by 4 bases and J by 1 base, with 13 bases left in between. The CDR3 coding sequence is TGTGCCAGCTCACGTCAACCCCCGGGGAACACCGGGGAGCTGTTTTTT. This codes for CASSRQPPGNTGELFF.

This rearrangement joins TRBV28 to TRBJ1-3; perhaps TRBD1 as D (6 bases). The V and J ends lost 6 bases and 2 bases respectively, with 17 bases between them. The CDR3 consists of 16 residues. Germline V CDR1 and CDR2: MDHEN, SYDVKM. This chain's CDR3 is CASSPPGAPTGNTIYF. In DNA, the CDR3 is TGTGCCAGCAGCCCCCCAGGGGCCCCTACTGGAAACACCATATATTTT.

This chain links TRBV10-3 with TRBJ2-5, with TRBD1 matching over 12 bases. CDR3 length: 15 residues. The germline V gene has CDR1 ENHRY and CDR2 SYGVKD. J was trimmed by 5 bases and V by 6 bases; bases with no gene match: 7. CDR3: CAISGGTGGRETQYF. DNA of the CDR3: TGTGCCATCAGCGGGGGGACAGGGGGCCGGGAGACCCAGTACTTC.

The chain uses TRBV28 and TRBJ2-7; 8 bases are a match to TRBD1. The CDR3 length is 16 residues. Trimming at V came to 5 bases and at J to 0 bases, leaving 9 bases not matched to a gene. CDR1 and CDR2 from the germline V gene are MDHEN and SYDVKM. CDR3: CASSTRTGTYSYEQYF. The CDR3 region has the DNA TGTGCCAGCAGTACTCGGACAGGGACCTACTCCTACGAGCAGTACTTC.

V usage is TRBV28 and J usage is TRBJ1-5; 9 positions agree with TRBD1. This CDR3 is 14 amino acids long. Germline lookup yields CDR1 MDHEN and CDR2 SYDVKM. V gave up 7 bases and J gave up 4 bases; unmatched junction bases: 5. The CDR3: CASITGTGNQPQHF. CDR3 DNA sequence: TGTGCCAGCATCACCGGGACAGGGAATCAGCCCCAGCATTTT.

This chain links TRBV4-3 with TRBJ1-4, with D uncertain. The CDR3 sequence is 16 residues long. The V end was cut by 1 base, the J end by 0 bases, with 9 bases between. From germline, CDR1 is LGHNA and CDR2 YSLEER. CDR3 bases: TGCGCCAGCAGCCAAGGGGAGTTCGCAACTAATGAAAAACTGTTTTTT. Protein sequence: CASSQGEFATNEKLFF.

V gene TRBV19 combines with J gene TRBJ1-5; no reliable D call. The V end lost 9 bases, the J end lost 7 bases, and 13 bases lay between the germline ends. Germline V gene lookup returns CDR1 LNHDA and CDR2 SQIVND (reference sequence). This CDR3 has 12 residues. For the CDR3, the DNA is TGTGCCAGCGACAACAGTACCCAGCCCCAGCATTTT. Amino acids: CASDNSTQPQHF. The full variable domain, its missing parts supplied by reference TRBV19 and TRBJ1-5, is DGGITQSPKYLFRKEGQNVTLSCEQNLNHDAMYWYRQDPGQGLRLIYYSQIVNDFQKGDIAEGYSVSREKKESFPLTVTSAQKNPTAFYLCASDNSTQPQHFGDGTRLSIL.

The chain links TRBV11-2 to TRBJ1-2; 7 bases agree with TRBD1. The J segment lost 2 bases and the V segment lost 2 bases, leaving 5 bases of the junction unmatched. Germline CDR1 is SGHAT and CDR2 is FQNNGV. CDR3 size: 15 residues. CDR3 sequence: CASSLSTGQNYGYTF. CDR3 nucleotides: TGTGCCAGCAGCTTATCGACGGGACAGAACTATGGCTACACCTTC. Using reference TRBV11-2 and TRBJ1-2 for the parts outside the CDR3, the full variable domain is EAGVAQSPRYKIIEKRQSVAFWCNPISGHATLYWYQQILGQGPKLLIQFQNNGVVDDSQLPKDRFSAERLKGVDSTLKIQPAKLEDSAVYLCASSLSTGQNYGYTFGSGTRLTVV.

The CDR3 sequence is CATTRGANTEAFF. The CDR3 DNA reads TGTGCCACCACCCGCGGGGCGAACACTGAAGCTTTCTTT. The V gene is TRBV24-1, the J gene TRBJ1-1; possible D gene TRBD1, 5 bases. Germline V gene sequence: CDR1 KGHDR, CDR2 SFDVKD. Trimming took off 8 bases at V and 1 base at J, with 10 bases between the two ends. This CDR3 has 13 amino acids.

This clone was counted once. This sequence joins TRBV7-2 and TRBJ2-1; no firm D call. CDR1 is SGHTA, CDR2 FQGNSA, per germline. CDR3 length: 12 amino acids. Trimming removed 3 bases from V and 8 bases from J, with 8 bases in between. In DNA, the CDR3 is TGTGCCAGCAGCTTCCTTAGTTATGAGCAGTTCTTC. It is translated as CASSFLSYEQFF.

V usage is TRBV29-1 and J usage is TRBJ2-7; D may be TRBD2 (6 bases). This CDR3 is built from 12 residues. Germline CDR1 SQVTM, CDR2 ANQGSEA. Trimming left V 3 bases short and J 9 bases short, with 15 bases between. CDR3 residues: CSVDPGSEGQYF. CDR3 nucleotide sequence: TGCAGCGTTGACCCAGGTTCGGAGGGGCAGTACTTC.

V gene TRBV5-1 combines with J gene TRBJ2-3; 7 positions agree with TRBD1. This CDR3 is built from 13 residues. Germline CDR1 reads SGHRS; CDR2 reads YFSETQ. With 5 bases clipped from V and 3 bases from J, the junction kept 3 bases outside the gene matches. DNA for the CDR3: TGCGCCAGCAGTATACAGGGGACAGATACGCAGTATTTT. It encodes CASSIQGTDTQYF. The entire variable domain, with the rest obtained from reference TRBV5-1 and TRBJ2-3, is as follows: KAGVTQTPRYLIKTRGQQVTLSCSPISGHRSVSWYQQTPGQGLQFLFEYFSETQRNKGNFPGRFSGRQFSNSRSEMNVSTLELGDSALYLCASSIQGTDTQYFGPGTRLTVL.

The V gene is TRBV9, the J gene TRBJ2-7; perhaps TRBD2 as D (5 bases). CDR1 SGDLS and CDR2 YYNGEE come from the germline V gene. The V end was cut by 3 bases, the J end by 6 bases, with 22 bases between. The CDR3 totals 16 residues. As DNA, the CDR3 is TGTGCCAGCAGCGCCGGCGACTACCTGGGTTCGGGCGAGCAGTACTTC. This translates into CASSAGDYLGSGEQYF.

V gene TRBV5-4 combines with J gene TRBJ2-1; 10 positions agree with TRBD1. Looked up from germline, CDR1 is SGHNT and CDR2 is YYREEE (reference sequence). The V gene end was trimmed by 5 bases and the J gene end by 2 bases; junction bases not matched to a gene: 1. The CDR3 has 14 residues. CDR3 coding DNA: TGTGCCAGCAGGACAGGGGGCGCCTACAATGAGCAGTTCTTC. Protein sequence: CASRTGGAYNEQFF.

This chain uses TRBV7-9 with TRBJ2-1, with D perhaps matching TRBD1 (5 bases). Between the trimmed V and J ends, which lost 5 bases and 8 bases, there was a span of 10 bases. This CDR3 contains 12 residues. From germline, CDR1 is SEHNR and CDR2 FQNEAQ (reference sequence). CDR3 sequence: CASSPQGHEQFF. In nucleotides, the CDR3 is TGTGCCAGCAGCCCTCAGGGCCATGAGCAGTTCTTC.

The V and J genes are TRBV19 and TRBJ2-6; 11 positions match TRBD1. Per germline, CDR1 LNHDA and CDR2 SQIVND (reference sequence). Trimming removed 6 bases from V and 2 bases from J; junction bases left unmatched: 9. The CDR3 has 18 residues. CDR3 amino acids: CASRHLPGQGAGANVLTF. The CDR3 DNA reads TGTGCCAGTAGACACTTACCGGGACAGGGGGCTGGGGCCAACGTCCTGACTTTC. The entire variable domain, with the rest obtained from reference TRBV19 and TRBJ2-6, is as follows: DGGITQSPKYLFRKEGQNVTLSCEQNLNHDAMYWYRQDPGQGLRLIYYSQIVNDFQKGDIAEGYSVSREKKESFPLTVTSAQKNPTAFYLCASRHLPGQGAGANVLTFGAGSRLTVL.

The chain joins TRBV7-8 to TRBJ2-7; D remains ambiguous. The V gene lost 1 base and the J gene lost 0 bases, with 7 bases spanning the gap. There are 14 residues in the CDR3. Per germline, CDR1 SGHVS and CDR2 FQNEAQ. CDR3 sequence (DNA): TGTGCCAGCAGCTTAGAGCCGGTCTCCTACGAGCAGTACTTC. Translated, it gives CASSLEPVSYEQYF.

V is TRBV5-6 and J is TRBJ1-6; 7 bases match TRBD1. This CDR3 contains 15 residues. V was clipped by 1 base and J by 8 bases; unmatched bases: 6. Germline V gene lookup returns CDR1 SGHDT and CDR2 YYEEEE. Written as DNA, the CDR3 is TGTGCCAGCAGCTTGTGGACAGGCTTCTATTCACCCCTCCACTTT. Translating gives CASSLWTGFYSPLHF.

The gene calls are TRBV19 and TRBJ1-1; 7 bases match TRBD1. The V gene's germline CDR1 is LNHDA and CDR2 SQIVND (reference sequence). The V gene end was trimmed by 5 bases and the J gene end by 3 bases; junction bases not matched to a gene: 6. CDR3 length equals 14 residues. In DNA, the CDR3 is TGTGCCAGTAGTTCACAGGGGTGGGACACTGAAGCTTTCTTT. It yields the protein CASSSQGWDTEAFF.